The source of this T cell receptor (beta chain) is a study of blood T cell repertoires in COVID-19. Profiling relied on immunoSEQ multiplex PCR, and the TCRdb table lists in-frame clones only, not all of them. The sample contains around 470,000 clones, about 88% of which appear only once. The germline V gene has CDR1 MNHNS and CDR2 SASEGT. Trimming took 3 bases from V and 7 from J, leaving 12 bases between them. This CDR3 is 14 amino acids long. Sequencing was done on a sample of peripheral blood. The clonotype originates from a man between 18 and 35 years old with COVID-19, enrolled during active disease. The chain employs TRBV6-1 and TRBJ1-4, with a tentative D call TRBD1 (5 bases). The CDR3 nucleotides are TGTGCCAGCAGTGAGGCAGGGCGGGGTGAAAAACTGTTTTTT. Translating it yields CASSEAGRGEKLFF.